A selection of T cell receptor beta chains follows, all from one sample in a study of T cells after yellow fever vaccination. In TCRdb, the 5' RACE reads were re-called with MiXCR into one record per CDR3 protein. The sample records 550,000 or so distinct CDR3 sequences, less than 20% being singletons. The sequencing used PBMCs, collected 15 days after the yellow fever booster vaccination. The receptors originated from a man under 40 who received the YFV17D yellow fever vaccine. Each CDR3 is given with its conserved first and last residue. The order of the fields is CDR3 DNA, CDR3 protein, D gene, V gene, clone size, J gene, CDR3 length. A D gene is named only where the DNA matches it firmly. Clone size is given for some rows only: seen once, a few or many times, or a class if the clone is expanded.

TGCGCCAGCAGCTCTGGACTAGCGGTCTCCTACGAGCAGTACTTC	CASSSGLAVSYEQYF	TRBD2	TRBV5-1	few	TRBJ2-7	15
TGTGCCAGCAGCTTGGGACGGACGAAGAACAATGAGCAGTTCTTC	CASSLGRTKNNEQFF	.	TRBV5-5	few	TRBJ2-1	15
TGTGCCAGCAGTTCCCCTCGAAATCAGCCCCAGCATTTT	CASSSPRNQPQHF	.	TRBV28	.	TRBJ1-5	13
TGTGCCAGCAGCCGGGACAGTCAAGAGACCCAGTACTTC	CASSRDSQETQYF	TRBD1	TRBV18	many	TRBJ2-5	13
TGCAGCGTTGAAGACTCGACCGGGGAGCTGTTTTTT	CSVEDSTGELFF	.	TRBV29-1	.	TRBJ2-2	12
TGCGCCAGCGCCCGATGGGGCACTGAAGCTTTCTTT	CASARWGTEAFF	.	TRBV5-1	.	TRBJ1-1	12
TGTGCCAGCACTCCAGGGATGGGGGATGAAGCTTTCTTT	CASTPGMGDEAFF	.	TRBV6-5	few	TRBJ1-1	13
TGCAGTGCCACCCAGCGGGAGAACACAGATACGCAGTATTTT	CSATQRENTDTQYF	TRBD2	TRBV20-1	.	TRBJ2-3	14
TGTGCCAGCAGAAATCCCCCCGGGACTAGCTGGCCCTACGAGCAGTACTTC	CASRNPPGTSWPYEQYF	TRBD2	TRBV6-2/TRBV6-3	.	TRBJ2-7	17
TGTGCCAGCAGCTCACCACCGGGGCAGGGCCCACTAGCGGGAGGGCCTTACGAGCAGTACTTC	CASSSPPGQGPLAGGPYEQYF	TRBD2	TRBV7-7	.	TRBJ2-7	21
TGTGCCAGCAGCAGGGCGGGGGCCCTTCTAGCCAAAAACATTCAGTACTTC	CASSRAGALLAKNIQYF	.	TRBV7-8	many	TRBJ2-4	17
TGTGCCAGCTCACCAGACCCGGGACAGCAGTTCTTC	CASSPDPGQQFF	.	TRBV18	.	TRBJ2-1	12
TGTGCCAGCAGCTCGACTAGATTGGATACGCAGTATTTT	CASSSTRLDTQYF	.	TRBV7-9	.	TRBJ2-3	13
TGTGCCAGCAGTGAAGTGGTTACAGATACGCAGTATTTT	CASSEVVTDTQYF	.	TRBV6-1	many	TRBJ2-3	13
TGTGCCGGAGGGACTAGCGGTTACGAGCAGTACTTC	CAGGTSGYEQYF	TRBD2	TRBV2	few	TRBJ2-7	12
TGTGCCAGCAGGGGGGTCTTCCAATACTTC	CASRGVFQYF	.	TRBV6-2/TRBV6-3	.	TRBJ2-7	10
TGTGCCAGCAAATCCTCAGGACTAGCATCCTACGAGCAGTACTTC	CASKSSGLASYEQYF	TRBD2	TRBV2	.	TRBJ2-7	15
TGCGCCAGCAGCTCTCAAGAGACCCAGTACTTC	CASSSQETQYF	.	TRBV5-1	many	TRBJ2-5	11
TGTGCCAGCAGCTTACTCCCCAAACCTTCCCAACAGACCCAGTACTTC	CASSLLPKPSQQTQYF	.	TRBV7-3	.	TRBJ2-5	16
TGTGCCAGTAGTAACAGGGGTGGCGAGCAGTACTTC	CASSNRGGEQYF	TRBD1	TRBV19	.	TRBJ2-7	12
TGTGCCTGGGAACCGGAAGGGGGAAAGAATGGCTACACCTTC	CAWEPEGGKNGYTF	.	TRBV30	.	TRBJ1-2	14
TGTGCCAGCAATATTCGCGGGGCGGGGGTTTTCACTGAAGCTTTCTTT	CASNIRGAGVFTEAFF	.	TRBV6-2/TRBV6-3	.	TRBJ1-1	16
TGTGCCAGCAGTTCTGTGGTAGAGAGGACTGAAGCTTTCTTT	CASSSVVERTEAFF	.	TRBV6-5	few	TRBJ1-1	14
TGTGCCAGCCGGGGCCGGGCCCTCCAAGAGACCCAGTACTTC	CASRGRALQETQYF	.	TRBV6-1	few	TRBJ2-5	14
TGTGCCAGCAGTTACATGGGTTCAACTAATGAAAAACTGTTTTTT	CASSYMGSTNEKLFF	.	TRBV12-3/TRBV12-4	few	TRBJ1-4	15
TGCAGCGTTGAAGGGGGGGCGAGGCTAATGTGGACTGAAGCTTTCTTT	CSVEGGARLMWTEAFF	.	TRBV29-1	.	TRBJ1-1	16
TGTGCCAGCAGTTTAGACAGGATCTACAATGAGCAGTTCTTC	CASSLDRIYNEQFF	.	TRBV6-5	.	TRBJ2-1	14
TGTGCCAGTGCCCAGGGGGCTTCCGGCATTCAGTACTTC	CASAQGASGIQYF	TRBD1	TRBV19	.	TRBJ2-4	13
TGTGCCAGCAAAGAGGGGACAGTGATCACCGGGGAGCTGTTTTTT	CASKEGTVITGELFF	TRBD1	TRBV2	.	TRBJ2-2	15
TGTGCCACCCGGGACAGGGACGGAGGCGAGCAGTACTTC	CATRDRDGGEQYF	TRBD1	TRBV10-3	.	TRBJ2-7	13
TGTGCCACCCTGATTTTGACAACAGGGGATTCCTACAATGAGCAGTTCTTC	CATLILTTGDSYNEQFF	TRBD1	TRBV2	few	TRBJ2-1	17
TGCAGCGTTGCAAGGGCAGGGGGCCCTTACGAGCAGTACTTC	CSVARAGGPYEQYF	TRBD1	TRBV29-1	few	TRBJ2-7	14
TGCGCCAGCAGCTTGGTTCCGGGTTCGGGCCGGAACACAGATACGCAGTATTTT	CASSLVPGSGRNTDTQYF	.	TRBV5-1	few	TRBJ2-3	18
TGTGCCAGCAGCCCGGGAGGAGGGCACAATGAGCAGTTCTTC	CASSPGGGHNEQFF	TRBD2	TRBV7-2	few	TRBJ2-1	14
TGTGCCAGCAGCCAAGTAATAGCGGGGAATACGCAGTATTTT	CASSQVIAGNTQYF	TRBD2	TRBV14	few	TRBJ2-3	14
TGTGCCAGCAGCTTAGGTTCGACCACTGGGGAGACCCAGTACTTC	CASSLGSTTGETQYF	.	TRBV7-2	.	TRBJ2-5	15
TGTGCCAGCAGTCCAAACCTTGGACCCGCTACCTACGAGCAGTACTTC	CASSPNLGPATYEQYF	.	TRBV28	few	TRBJ2-7	16
TGTGCCAGCAGCTCCCTACCGGGGATTAATGAGCAGTTCTTC	CASSSLPGINEQFF	.	TRBV7-8	few	TRBJ2-1	14
TGTGCCAGCAGCACAGAAGGGACTAGGTACAATGAGCAGTTCTTC	CASSTEGTRYNEQFF	TRBD2	TRBV7-8	few	TRBJ2-1	15
TGCAGCGTTCTTAAAACAGGAATCTTCACCTACGAGCAGTACTTC	CSVLKTGIFTYEQYF	.	TRBV29-1	.	TRBJ2-7	15
TGCGCCAGCAGCCAACTAGACACAGGGGCCCACGAGCAGTACTTC	CASSQLDTGAHEQYF	TRBD1	TRBV4-3	.	TRBJ2-7	15
TGTGCCTGGACCCCAGCATTCGAGCAGTTCTTC	CAWTPAFEQFF	.	TRBV30	few	TRBJ2-1	11
TGTGCCATCAGTGCTGGGACAGAAGAGACCCAGTACTTC	CAISAGTEETQYF	TRBD1	TRBV10-3	few	TRBJ2-5	13
TGTGCCAGCAGCCCCGGGACAGGGGGATGGTTTGTGGTAACTGAAGCTTTCTTT	CASSPGTGGWFVVTEAFF	TRBD1	TRBV7-2	few	TRBJ1-1	18
TGTGCCAGCAGTTACTCGATTGGGGGCTCTGGAAACACCATATATTTT	CASSYSIGGSGNTIYF	.	TRBV6-2/TRBV6-3	.	TRBJ1-3	16
TGCGCCAGCAGCAGCGGGGGGGCAAGCAATCAGCCCCAGCATTTT	CASSSGGASNQPQHF	.	TRBV5-1	few	TRBJ1-5	15
TGTGCCAGCAGTCCCCAAACTAGCGGGAGAAACTACGAGCAGTACTTC	CASSPQTSGRNYEQYF	TRBD2	TRBV27	.	TRBJ2-7	16
TGTGCCATCAGTGGGGGGGGGACTAGCGGGAATCTTGAGCAGTTCTTC	CAISGGGTSGNLEQFF	TRBD2	TRBV10-3	.	TRBJ2-1	16
TGTGCCAGCAGCTTAGTTGGGACAGGGTTCTACGAGCAGTACTTC	CASSLVGTGFYEQYF	TRBD1	TRBV7-2	.	TRBJ2-7	15
TGTGCCAGCAGTTTGAGACTAGCGGACCACACAGATACGCAGTATTTT	CASSLRLADHTDTQYF	TRBD2	TRBV27	few	TRBJ2-3	16
TGTGCCACCCTACCGAACTACAATCTATACGAGCAGTACTTC	CATLPNYNLYEQYF	.	TRBV10-3	few	TRBJ2-7	14
TGCGCCAGCAGCCTAGGGGGATCGGTCTCCTACAATGAGCAGTTCTTC	CASSLGGSVSYNEQFF	.	TRBV5-1	few	TRBJ2-1	16
TGCGCCAGCGCAACTAGCGGGAAGACCGGGGAGCTGTTTTTT	CASATSGKTGELFF	TRBD2	TRBV5-1	.	TRBJ2-2	14
TGTGCCAGCAGCTTAGGACAGGGTTCAGATACGCAGTATTTT	CASSLGQGSDTQYF	TRBD1	TRBV7-7	few	TRBJ2-3	14
TGTGCCAGCAGTTCACCTCCCCTAGCGGATACGCAGTATTTT	CASSSPPLADTQYF	.	TRBV27	many	TRBJ2-3	14
TGCGCCAGCAGCTTGAATAGGGAGACAGAACGACTAGCCCTACTCGGTGAGCAGTTCTTC	CASSLNRETERLALLGEQFF	TRBD2	TRBV5-1	few	TRBJ2-1	20
TGTGCCAGCAGCCCCGTTCCGGGACAGGGTTACGAGCAGTACTTC	CASSPVPGQGYEQYF	TRBD1	TRBV7-2	few	TRBJ2-7	15
TGTGCCAGCTCCCTTCGCGGCGGCAGGGGAATTTACGAGCAGTACTTC	CASSLRGGRGIYEQYF	.	TRBV18	.	TRBJ2-7	16